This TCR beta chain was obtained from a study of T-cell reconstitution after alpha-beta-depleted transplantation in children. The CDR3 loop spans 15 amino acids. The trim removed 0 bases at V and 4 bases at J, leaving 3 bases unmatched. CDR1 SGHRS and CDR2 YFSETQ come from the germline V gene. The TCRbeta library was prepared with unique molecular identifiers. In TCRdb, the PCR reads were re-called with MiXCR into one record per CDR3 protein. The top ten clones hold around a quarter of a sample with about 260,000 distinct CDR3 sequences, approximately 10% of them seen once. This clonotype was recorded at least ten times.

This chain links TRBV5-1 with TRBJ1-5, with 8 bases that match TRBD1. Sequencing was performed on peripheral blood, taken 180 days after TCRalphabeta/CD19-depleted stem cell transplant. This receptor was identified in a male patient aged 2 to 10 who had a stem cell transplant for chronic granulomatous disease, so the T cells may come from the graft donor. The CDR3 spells CASSLGGQENQPQHF. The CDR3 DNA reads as TGCGCCAGCAGCTTGGGGGGACAGGAAAATCAGCCCCAGCATTTT.